Listed here are 20 T cell receptor beta chains from one sample, sequenced in a study of T cells in Graves' hyperthyroidism and ophthalmopathy. The CDR3 regions of TCR beta were amplified from RNA transcripts. The study used the HTBI primer set for a first-round RT-PCR of the TCR CDR3. From the multiplex PCR reads, TCRdb called clonotypes with MiXCR, one entry per CDR3 protein. Altogether 200,000 to 250,000 distinct CDR3 sequences are present, 17% being singletons, with the ten largest covering roughly 50%. Sample: blood. The receptors stem from a man aged 50 to 59 with Graves' hyperthyroidism.

In this sample, this clonotype turned up many times. The chain is built from TRBV18 and TRBJ2-5; D is possibly TRBD1 (5 bases). In germline, CDR1 is KGHSH, CDR2 LQKENI. Trimming took off 0 bases at V and 2 bases at J, with 10 bases between the two ends. CDR3 length: 15 amino acids. CDR3 nucleotide sequence: TGTGCCAGCTCACCACCTTCTACAGGACAAGAGACCCAGTACTTC. This encodes CASSPPSTGQETQYF.

The table lists this clonotype with many counts. The J gene is TRBJ1-5, the V gene TRBV12-3 or TRBV12-4; D not certain. The CDR3 spans 14 residues. V gave up 3 bases and J gave up 4 bases, with 10 bases separating them. The CDR3 DNA reads as TGTGCCAGCAGTTTTTCCGGGAGAAATCAGCCCCAGCATTTT. It is translated as CASSFSGRNQPQHF.

This clonotype occurred a few times. The chain has TRBV2 and TRBJ2-7, with 13 bases identical to TRBD2. Unmatched junction bases numbered 12, after V lost 2 bases and J lost 2 bases. CDR3 length: 19 residues. Per germline, CDR1 SNHLY and CDR2 FYNNEI. CDR3: CASSEWTFPGLAGPYEQYF. The CDR3 DNA follows: TGTGCCAGCAGTGAATGGACATTTCCGGGACTAGCGGGACCCTACGAGCAGTACTTC. Using reference TRBV2 and TRBJ2-7 for the parts outside the CDR3, the full variable domain is EPEVTQTPSHQVTQMGQEVILRCVPISNHLYFYWYRQILGQKVEFLVSFYNNEISEKSEIFDDQFSVERPDGSNFTLKIRSTKLEDSAMYFCASSEWTFPGLAGPYEQYFGPGTRLTVT.

This clonotype occurred many times. V and J are TRBV24-1 and TRBJ2-1; possible D gene TRBD2, 6 bases. Deletions cut 3 bases from V and 7 bases from J, with 12 bases between. Germline V CDR1 and CDR2: KGHDR, SFDVKD. The CDR3 consists of 14 residues. The CDR3 sequence: CATSDPTRSNEQFF. The CDR3, as DNA: TGTGCCACCAGTGATCCGACTAGGTCTAATGAGCAGTTCTTC.

Note on this clonotype: The junction departs from germline at one end; a sequencing error may be responsible. This chain uses TRBV9 with TRBJ1-5; D unresolved. Looked up from germline, CDR1 is SGDLS and CDR2 is YYNGEE. The CDR3 is 15 residues long. This CDR3 reads CASSVGLDNNQPQHF. For the CDR3, the DNA is TGTGCTAGCAGCGTAGGACTTGACAACAATCAGCCCCAGCATTTT.

This clonotype was seen ten or more times. The chain recombines TRBV24-1 with TRBJ2-4, with 8 bases fitting TRBD2. This CDR3 is 14 amino acids long. CDR1 is KGHDR, CDR2 SFDVKD, per germline. V gave up 4 bases and J gave up 7 bases; unmatched junction bases: 5. The chain's CDR3 is CATSETGGRNIQYF. The CDR3 DNA reads as TGTGCCACCAGTGAAACGGGAGGGAGGAACATTCAGTACTTC.

This clonotype has only a few counts. The chain has TRBV20-1 and TRBJ2-1, with 9 nucleotides matching TRBD1. The CDR3 extends over 14 amino acids. Germline V gene lookup returns CDR1 DFQATT and CDR2 SNEGSKA (reference sequence). The V segment lost 8 bases and the J segment 9 bases; nucleotides outside the gene matches: 14. The CDR3: CSTKQGQGWIEQFF. The CDR3 nucleotides are TGCAGTACCAAACAGGGACAGGGTTGGATTGAGCAGTTCTTC.

The rearrangement uses TRBV6-1 and TRBJ2-7; TRBD2 matches at 8 bases. V trimming: 5 bases; J trimming: 3 bases; junction bases outside the gene matches: 6. Germline V gene sequence: CDR1 MNHNS, CDR2 SASEGT. CDR3 length equals 14 residues. CDR3 amino acids: CASSSQRGNYEQYF. CDR3 DNA sequence: TGTGCCAGCAGTTCCCAGCGGGGGAACTACGAGCAGTACTTC.

The chain recombines TRBV27 with TRBJ2-7, with no clear D. The CDR3 runs to 14 residues. V was cut by 0 bases and J by 2 bases, with 8 bases left in between. Germline values: CDR1 MNHEY, CDR2 SMNVEV (reference sequence). The CDR3 coding sequence is TGTGCCAGCAGTTTATCTTATTCCACCTACGAGCAGTACTTC. Translated, it gives CASSLSYSTYEQYF.

Regarding this clonotype: This may be a read error, as it is one base from a much larger clone. This rearrangement joins TRBV7-9 to TRBJ2-2; possibly TRBD1 for D (5 bases). The CDR3 contains 13 residues. V lost 2 bases to trimming and J lost 7 bases, with 8 bases between them. Germline V gives CDR1 SEHNR, CDR2 FQNEAQ (reference sequence). CDR3 protein: CASSLQGVGELFF. The CDR3, as DNA: TGTGCCAGCAGCTTACAAGGGGTCGGGGAGCTGTTTTTT.

The V and J genes are TRBV5-1 and TRBJ1-4; D not certain. This CDR3 is 15 amino acids long. In germline, CDR1 is SGHRS, CDR2 YFSETQ. Trimming took off 5 bases at V and 0 bases at J, with 11 bases between the two ends. The CDR3 DNA reads as TGCGCCAGCAGACCCCTTGGTGCAACTAATGAAAAACTGTTTTTT. It translates to CASRPLGATNEKLFF.

This clonotype was recorded a few times. The rearrangement links TRBV27 to TRBJ1-3; D is uncertain. CDR3 length: 14 amino acids. Per the germline V gene, CDR1 is MNHEY and CDR2 is SMNVEV (reference sequence). V lost 5 bases and J 0 bases, leaving 8 bases between the germline ends. This chain's CDR3 is CASSGRFSGNTIYF. The CDR3 region has the DNA TGTGCCAGCAGTGGCAGATTCTCTGGAAACACCATATATTTT.

Many counts were recorded for this clonotype. The chain recombines TRBV29-1 with TRBJ2-7; 8 nucleotides line up with TRBD2. Trimming took 6 bases from V and 4 from J; bases not matched to a gene: 8. CDR1 is SQVTM, CDR2 ANQGSEA, per germline. The CDR3 spans 13 residues. The CDR3 spells CSVQSGSGYEQYF. The CDR3 region has the DNA TGCAGCGTCCAGAGCGGGAGTGGGTACGAGCAGTACTTC.

This clonotype was counted at least ten times. This chain connects TRBV12-3 or TRBV12-4 to TRBJ1-1, with 9 bases identical to TRBD1. After removal of 5 bases from V and 4 bases from J, the junction contained 5 bases not matched to a gene. The CDR3 totals 14 residues. Written as DNA, the CDR3 is TGTGCCAGCAGTATTACAGGGGGCCTCACTGAAGCTTTCTTT. It codes for CASSITGGLTEAFF.

The chain combines TRBV14 with TRBJ2-2; D uncertain. Trimming left V 3 bases short and J 7 bases short, with 6 bases between. Germline V gives CDR1 SGHDN, CDR2 FVKESK. The CDR3 spans 12 residues. The CDR3 sequence: CASSHLSGELFF. The DNA for the CDR3 is TGTGCCAGCAGCCACCTAAGCGGGGAGCTGTTTTTT.

The rearrangement joins TRBV12-3 or TRBV12-4 to TRBJ1-2; 7 bases align to TRBD1. The length of the CDR3 is 16 residues. The V segment lost 3 bases and the J segment 4 bases; nucleotides outside the gene matches: 11. The CDR3 sequence: CASSLGGRGQGYGYTF. The CDR3 coding sequence is TGTGCCAGCAGTTTGGGGGGGAGGGGGCAGGGCTATGGCTACACCTTC.

Many counts were recorded for this clonotype. This rearrangement joins TRBV10-3 to TRBJ2-5; no definite D call. CDR1 is ENHRY and CDR2 is SYGVKD in the germline V gene. This CDR3 has 13 amino acids. Trimming removed 0 bases from V and 4 bases from J, with 6 bases in between. This CDR3 is CAISESPRETQYF. The CDR3 DNA sequence: TGTGCCATCAGTGAGTCCCCCAGAGAGACCCAGTACTTC.

This clonotype was observed many times. The rearrangement joins TRBV30 to TRBJ1-5; 7 bases are a match to TRBD1. CDR1 GTSNPN and CDR2 SVGIG come from the germline V gene (reference sequence). The CDR3 has 15 amino acids. J was trimmed by 0 bases and V by 2 bases; bases with no gene match: 4. DNA of the CDR3: TGTGCCTGGAGTTCCGGGACAGCTAGCAATCAGCCCCAGCATTTT. It translates to CAWSSGTASNQPQHF.

This clonotype was seen ten or more times. The J gene is TRBJ2-5, the V gene TRBV5-8; perhaps TRBD2 as D (6 bases). Trimming left V 4 bases short and J 3 bases short, with 13 bases between. Germline V gene lookup returns CDR1 SGHTS and CDR2 YDEGEE. The CDR3 length is 14 residues. This chain's CDR3 is CASSHPGGEETQYF. The CDR3, as DNA: TGTGCCAGCAGCCATCCAGGAGGGGAAGAGACCCAGTACTTC. Full variable domain (missing parts from reference TRBV5-8 and TRBJ2-5): EAGVTQSPTHLIKTRGQQATLRCSPISGHTSVYWYQQALGLGLQFLLWYDEGEERNRGNFPPRFSGRQFPNYSSELNVNALELEDSALYLCASSHPGGEETQYFGPGTRLLVL.

This clonotype came up many times. This chain connects TRBV18 to TRBJ2-5, with 9 positions matching TRBD1. With V trimmed by 3 bases and J by 5 bases, 7 bases remained unmatched. This CDR3 comprises 15 residues. Germline CDR1 and CDR2: KGHSH and LQKENI. CDR3 nucleotides: TGTGCCAGCTCACCGGGACAGGGACACGGGGAGACCCAGTACTTC. Amino acid sequence: CASSPGQGHGETQYF. The whole variable domain, remainder taken from reference TRBV18 and TRBJ2-5, is NAGVMQNPRHLVRRRGQEARLRCSPMKGHSHVYWYRQLPEEGLKFMVYLQKENIIDESGMPKERFSAEFPKEGPSILRIQQVVRGDSAAYFCASSPGQGHGETQYFGPGTRLLVL.